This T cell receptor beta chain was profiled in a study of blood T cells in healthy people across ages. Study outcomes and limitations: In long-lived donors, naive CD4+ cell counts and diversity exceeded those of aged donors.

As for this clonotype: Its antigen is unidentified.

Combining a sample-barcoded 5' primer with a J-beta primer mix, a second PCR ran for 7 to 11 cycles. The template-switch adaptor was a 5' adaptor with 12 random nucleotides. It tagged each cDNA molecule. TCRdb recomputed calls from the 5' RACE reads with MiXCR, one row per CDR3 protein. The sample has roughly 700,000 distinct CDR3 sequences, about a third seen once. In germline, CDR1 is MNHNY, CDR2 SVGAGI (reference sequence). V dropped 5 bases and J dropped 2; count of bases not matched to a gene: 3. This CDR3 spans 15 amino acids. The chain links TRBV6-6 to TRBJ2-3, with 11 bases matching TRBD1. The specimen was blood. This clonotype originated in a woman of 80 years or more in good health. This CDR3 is CASSPGQGDTDTQYF. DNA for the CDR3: TGTGCCAGCAGTCCGGGACAGGGGGACACAGATACGCAGTATTTT.